This TCR beta chain appears in the sequencing data of a study of post-analysis software for immune sequencing data. Regarding the study as a whole: In patients, about 5 TRBV segments were more frequent than in controls, with TRBV5-6, TRBV5-1 and TRBV20-1 among them.

The authors incorporated unique molecular identifiers into the TCR beta cDNA libraries. Once roughly 1 to 11 million T cells were used, approximately 520,000 cDNA molecules resulted. One entry per CDR3 protein, called by TCRdb with MiXCR from the PCR reads. The repertoire includes 700,000 to 900,000 distinct CDR3 sequences, about 45% of them detected once, and approximately 5% sits in the top ten. This CDR3 region has 14 residues. With 2 bases clipped from V and 4 bases from J, the junction kept 8 bases outside the gene matches. Germline CDR1 is DFQATT and CDR2 is SNEGSKA (reference sequence). Comment on this clonotype: The antigen is not known.

Sequences were obtained from blood. V is TRBV20-1 and J is TRBJ2-7; 7 nucleotides match TRBD1. This sequence was found in a girl under 18 with multiple sclerosis. CDR3 amino acids: CSARSHSRGYEQYF. For the CDR3, the DNA is TGCAGTGCTAGAAGCCACTCCAGGGGGTACGAGCAGTACTTC.